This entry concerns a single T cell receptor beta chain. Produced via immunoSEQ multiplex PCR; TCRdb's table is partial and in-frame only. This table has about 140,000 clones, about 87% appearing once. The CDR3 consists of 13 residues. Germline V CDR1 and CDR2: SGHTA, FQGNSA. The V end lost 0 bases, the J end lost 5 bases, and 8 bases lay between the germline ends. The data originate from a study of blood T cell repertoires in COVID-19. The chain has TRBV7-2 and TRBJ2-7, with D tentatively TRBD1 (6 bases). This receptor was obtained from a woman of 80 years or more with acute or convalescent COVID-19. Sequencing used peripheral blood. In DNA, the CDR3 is TGTGCCAGCAGCTTAGCCAGGGACAACGAGCAGTACTTC. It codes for CASSLARDNEQYF.